The T cell receptor (beta chain) described here comes from a study of OX40 agonist ivuxolimab in advanced cancers. For the study at large: The mean age was approximately 60 years, ranging from 23 to 79, with under 90% of participants male. Study-level points and caveats: In the 0.1 to 3.0 mg/kg range, CD4+ and CD8+ blood T cells had expanded clonally by week 6.

The germline V gene has CDR1 SGDLS and CDR2 YYNGEE. This CDR3 has 16 amino acids. V lost 3 bases to trimming and J lost 4 bases, with 19 bases between them. Data came from immunoSEQ multiplex PCR; TCRdb stores just in-frame clones and leaves some out. The repertoire consists of 67,000 or so clones, with about 85% occurring once and the leading ten covering about 1%. With regard to this clone: Its matching antigen is unknown.

J is TRBJ2-5 and V is TRBV9, with D possibly called TRBD1 or TRBD2 (5 bases each). The sequenced sample was CD4+ or CD8+ T cells sorted from blood, obtained in a trial of the OX40 agonist ivuxolimab. The TCR was taken from an adult with an advanced solid tumor such as melanoma, head and neck, liver or kidney cancer. The CDR3 DNA is TGTGCCAGCAGCGGGGGGATCCCATCCTCCGCAGAGACCCAGTACTTC. It translates to CASSGGIPSSAETQYF.